This T cell receptor (beta chain) was found in a study of PD-L1 blockade in urothelial cancer. Time point indicated: peripheral blood 6 weeks after treatment start. Produced via immunoSEQ multiplex PCR; TCRdb's table is partial and in-frame only. The sample lists about 50,000 clones; 88% were seen once. The CDR3 runs to 13 residues. Trimming removed 4 bases from V and 6 bases from J; junction bases left unmatched: 6. In germline, CDR1 is LNHDA, CDR2 SQIVND (reference sequence). V usage is TRBV19 and J usage is TRBJ2-7; 7 bases are a match to TRBD1. The sequences come from PBMCs, collected around atezolizumab (anti-PD-L1) treatment. This TCR derives from a man aged 55 to 69 with urothelial cancer. CDR3 DNA: TGTGCCAGTAGTACCCAGGGGGAGTCCGAGCAGTACTTC. This codes for CASSTQGESEQYF.